Listed here are 5 T cell receptor beta chains from one sample, sequenced in a study of shared clonotypes between healthy human individuals. Profiling relied on immunoSEQ multiplex PCR, and the TCRdb table lists in-frame clones only, not all of them. The table has under 850,000 clones, over 60% seen once; the top ten hold approximately 2%. Sequencing used memory CD4+ T cells sorted from blood. This sample's subset: CD45RA-negative fraction. Receptors originate from a woman in her thirties in good health.

The chain recombines TRBV29-1 with TRBJ1-2; TRBD1 matches at 8 bases. V trimming: 5 bases; J trimming: 2 bases; junction bases outside the gene matches: 4. CDR3 size: 13 residues. In germline, CDR1 is SQVTM, CDR2 ANQGSEA. This CDR3 reads CSVPQGANYGYTF. The DNA for the CDR3 is TGCAGCGTTCCTCAGGGGGCGAACTATGGCTACACCTTC.

The V gene is TRBV5-1, the J gene TRBJ2-3; D is undetermined. Germline values: CDR1 SGHRS, CDR2 YFSETQ. The V end was cut by 0 bases, the J end by 7 bases, with 6 bases between. This CDR3 comprises 12 residues. CDR3 region: CASSLAFNTQYF. The CDR3 nucleotides read TGCGCCAGCAGCTTGGCCTTCAATACGCAGTATTTT.

J is TRBJ1-1 and V is TRBV28, with 9 nucleotides matching TRBD1. V was pared by 6 bases and J by 7 bases, with 3 bases of the junction left unmatched. The V gene's germline CDR1 is MDHEN and CDR2 SYDVKM. The CDR3 runs 12 residues. CDR3 bases: TGTGCCAGCAGGGGACAGGGAATTGAAGCTTTCTTT. Translated, it gives CASRGQGIEAFF.

The chain combines TRBV28 with TRBJ1-3; 8 bases agree with TRBD1. The CDR3 is 16 amino acids. The ends lost 1 base at V and 0 bases at J; junction bases unmatched: 2. Germline CDR1 reads MDHEN; CDR2 reads SYDVKM. In nucleotides, the CDR3 is TGTGCCAGCAGTTTATCTGGACAGGGCTCTGGAAACACCATATATTTT. Its translation is CASSLSGQGSGNTIYF.

The chain carries TRBV28 and TRBJ2-7, with TRBD1 identical over 8 bases. Per germline, CDR1 MDHEN and CDR2 SYDVKM. The ends lost 5 bases at V and 5 bases at J; junction bases unmatched: 11. The CDR3 runs to 15 residues. CDR3 nucleotides: TGTGCCAGCAGTCTCGTCAGGGGGCCACGGGACGAGCAGTACTTC. Translated, it gives CASSLVRGPRDEQYF.